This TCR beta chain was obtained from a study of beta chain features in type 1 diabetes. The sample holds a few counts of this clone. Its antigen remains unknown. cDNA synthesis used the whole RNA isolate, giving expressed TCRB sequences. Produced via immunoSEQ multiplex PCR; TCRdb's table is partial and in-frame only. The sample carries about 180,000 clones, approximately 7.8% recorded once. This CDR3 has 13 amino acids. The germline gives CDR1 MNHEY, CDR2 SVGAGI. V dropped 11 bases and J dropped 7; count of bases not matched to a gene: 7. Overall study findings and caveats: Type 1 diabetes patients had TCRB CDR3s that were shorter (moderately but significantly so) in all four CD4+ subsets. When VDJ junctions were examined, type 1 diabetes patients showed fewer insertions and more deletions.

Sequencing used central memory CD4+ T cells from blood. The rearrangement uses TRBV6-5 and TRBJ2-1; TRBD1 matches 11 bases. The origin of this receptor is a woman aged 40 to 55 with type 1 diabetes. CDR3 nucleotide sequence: TGTGCCGCGAGGACAGGGGGCAAGAATGAGCAGTTCTTC. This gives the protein CAARTGGKNEQFF.